This T cell receptor beta chain was sequenced for a study of blood T cell repertoires in COVID-19. Study at large: Acute and convalescent COVID-19 specimens originated in the United States, Italy and Spain.

The CDR3 contains 14 residues. Per the germline V gene, CDR1 is LGHDT and CDR2 is YNNKEL (reference sequence). V was pared by 1 base and J by 4 bases, with 10 bases between. Sequenced by immunoSEQ multiplex PCR; TCRdb stores in-frame clones only, minus some. The sample includes approximately 290,000 clones, 90% seen only once; the top ten take 3.5% to 5%. The gene calls are TRBV3-1 (or the pseudogene TRBV3-2) and TRBJ1-2; D is uncertain. The receptor's source is a woman aged 18-29 years with acute COVID-19. Sequencing was performed on PBMCs or T cells enriched from blood (not recorded which). CDR3 sequence: CASSQGHASYGYTF. CDR3 nucleotides: TGTGCCAGCAGCCAAGGCCACGCCAGCTATGGCTACACCTTC.